Presented here are 10 T cell receptor beta chains from one specimen sequenced in a study of blood T cell repertoires in COVID-19. Using immunoSEQ multiplex PCR, the repertoire was profiled, and TCRdb retains in-frame clones only, with some absent. The sample gives a few hundred thousand clones, 89% of which show up once; roughly 2.2% is in the top ten. Sequencing was carried out using peripheral blood. These receptors originate from a man between 50 and 59 years old with acute or convalescent COVID-19.

The chain links TRBV7-8 to TRBJ2-5, with a tentative D call TRBD2 (6 bases). Per germline, CDR1 SGHVS and CDR2 FQNEAQ. V lost 5 bases and J lost 7, with 14 bases in between. The CDR3 consists of 13 residues. In DNA, the CDR3 is TGTGCCAGCAGCGGGGACTGGGAAGGGACCCAGTACTTC. This sequence encodes CASSGDWEGTQYF. Combining the CDR3 with reference TRBV7-8 and TRBJ2-5 gives the whole variable domain GAGVSQSPRYKVAKRGQDVALRCDPISGHVSLFWYQQALGQGPEFLTYFQNEAQLDKSGLPSDRFFAERPEGSVSTLKIQRTQQEDSAVYLCASSGDWEGTQYFGPGTRLLVL.

In its sample, this clone was seen a few times. This chain links TRBV19 with TRBJ1-1; D is uncertain. Germline V gene lookup returns CDR1 LNHDA and CDR2 SQIVND (reference sequence). V dropped 4 bases and J dropped 1 base, with 13 bases sitting between them. The CDR3 has 15 amino acids. The CDR3 reads CASSTLIQANTEAFF. The CDR3 DNA reads as TGTGCCAGTAGTACCTTAATCCAGGCGAACACTGAAGCTTTCTTT.

The chain couples TRBV7-9 to TRBJ2-7; 7 bases align to TRBD1. CDR3 length: 14 residues. V gave up 4 bases and J gave up 2 bases; unmatched junction bases: 5. The germline gives CDR1 SEHNR, CDR2 FQNEAQ (reference sequence). CDR3 loop: CASSSRDSTYEQYF. The CDR3 DNA reads TGTGCCAGCAGCTCCAGGGACAGCACCTACGAGCAGTACTTC.

This clone was detected only a few times. This sample includes further DNA sequences coding for the same CDR3. The genes are TRBV15 and TRBJ1-5; TRBD1 might be the D (6 bases). Trimming took 2 bases from V and 2 from J, leaving 7 bases between them. The CDR3 is 14 residues long. Germline CDR1 and CDR2: LNHNV and YYDKDF (reference sequence). CDR3 loop: CATSRPGGNQPQHF. CDR3 in DNA: TGTGCCACCAGCAGACCAGGGGGCAATCAGCCCCAGCATTTT.

The rearrangement uses TRBV4-1 and TRBJ2-3, with 8 bases lining up with TRBD2. The V gene end was trimmed by 1 base and the J gene end by 3 bases; junction bases not matched to a gene: 9. CDR1 is MGHRA and CDR2 is YSYEKL in the germline V gene. This CDR3 contains 17 residues. The chain's CDR3 is CASSQAATRGVTDTQYF. CDR3 DNA sequence: TGCGCCAGCAGCCAAGCAGCTACGCGGGGGGTTACAGATACGCAGTATTTT.

The chain links TRBV18 to TRBJ1-3; unclear D gene. The CDR3 runs 15 residues. CDR1 and CDR2 from the germline V gene are KGHSH and LQKENI. V was clipped by 1 base and J by 0 bases, with 7 bases between them. The CDR3 DNA sequence: TGTGCCAGCTCACCACTGGGCCGCTCTGGAAACACCATATATTTT. Translated, it gives CASSPLGRSGNTIYF.

The chain joins TRBV6-4 to TRBJ1-2; TRBD1 matches 9 bases. Trimming cost V 0 bases and J 4 bases; bases outside gene matches: 6. This CDR3 is built from 16 residues. Per the germline V gene, CDR1 is MRHNA and CDR2 is SNTAGT. The CDR3 protein is CASSDSGQGIPYGYTF. In DNA form, the CDR3 reads TGTGCCAGCAGTGACTCCGGACAGGGGATTCCCTATGGCTACACCTTC.

The chain recombines TRBV27 with TRBJ2-5; D is possibly TRBD2 (6 bases). CDR1 MNHEY and CDR2 SMNVEV come from the germline V gene (reference sequence). The CDR3 runs to 13 residues. V was trimmed by 6 bases and J by 7 bases, leaving 15 bases between them. The CDR3 here is CASSWGESGTQYF. The CDR3 DNA reads TGTGCCAGCAGCTGGGGGGAATCCGGGACCCAGTACTTC.

V is TRBV2 and J is TRBJ2-3; a possible D gene is TRBD2 (6 bases). The CDR3 runs 14 residues. Trimming pared 7 bases from V and 3 bases from J, leaving 14 bases between. The germline CDR1 and CDR2 sequences are SNHLY and FYNNEI. The CDR3 nucleotides are TGTGCCAGCACCGGAGGGCAGGGAACAGATACGCAGTATTTT. Protein sequence: CASTGGQGTDTQYF.

With regard to this clone: The sample carries other DNA sequences with the same CDR3. The CDR3 coding sequence is TGTGCCAGCAGTTTTCGGGGGGCGAATGGCTACACCTTC. It is translated as CASSFRGANGYTF. The chain is built from TRBV12-3 or TRBV12-4 and TRBJ1-2, with D possibly TRBD1 on 6 matching bases. Trimming left V 3 bases short and J 6 bases short, with 11 bases between. CDR3 length equals 13 residues.